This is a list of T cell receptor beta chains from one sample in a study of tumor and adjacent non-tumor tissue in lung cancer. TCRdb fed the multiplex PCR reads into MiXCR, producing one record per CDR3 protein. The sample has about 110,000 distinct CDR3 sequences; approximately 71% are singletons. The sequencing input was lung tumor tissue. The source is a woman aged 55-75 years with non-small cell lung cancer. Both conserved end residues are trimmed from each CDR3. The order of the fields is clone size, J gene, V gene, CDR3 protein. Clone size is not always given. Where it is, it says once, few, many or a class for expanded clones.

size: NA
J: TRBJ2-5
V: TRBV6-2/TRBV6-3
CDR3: TSSYEIQEIQY

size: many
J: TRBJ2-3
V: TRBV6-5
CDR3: ASRGGRGSDTQY

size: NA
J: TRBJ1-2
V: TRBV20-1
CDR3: SAKPSSNYGYT

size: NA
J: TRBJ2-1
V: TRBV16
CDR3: ASTTNLYNEQF

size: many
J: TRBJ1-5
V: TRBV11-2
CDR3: ASSLERAGQPQH

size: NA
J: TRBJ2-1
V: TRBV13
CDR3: ASSLGGVVSGSHEQF

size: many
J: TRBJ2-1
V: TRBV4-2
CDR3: ASSHQGNGGTYNEQF

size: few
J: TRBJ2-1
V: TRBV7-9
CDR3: ASSSGTGSYNEQF

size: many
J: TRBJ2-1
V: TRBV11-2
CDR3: ASSLVGSGLRVSYNEQF

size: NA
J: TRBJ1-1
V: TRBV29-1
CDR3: SVWDGNTEAF

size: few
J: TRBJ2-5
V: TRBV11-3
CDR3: GSSSGQLLETHY

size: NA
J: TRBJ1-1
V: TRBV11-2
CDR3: ASRTGTGGEAF

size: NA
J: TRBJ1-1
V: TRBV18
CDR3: ASCVGQNTEAF

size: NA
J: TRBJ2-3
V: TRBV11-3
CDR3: ASPAGQGGHTQY

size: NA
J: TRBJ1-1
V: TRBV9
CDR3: ASSIGGRGTEAF

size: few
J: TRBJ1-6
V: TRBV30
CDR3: AAQGEYNSPLH

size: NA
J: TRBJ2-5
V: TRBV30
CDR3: AWSVTSVETQY

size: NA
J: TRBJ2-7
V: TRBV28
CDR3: ASSLRQGVGGVDEHY

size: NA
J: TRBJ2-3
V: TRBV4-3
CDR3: ASSHTSRPDAQY

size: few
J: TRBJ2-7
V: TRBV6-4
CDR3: ARLRDRETYEQY

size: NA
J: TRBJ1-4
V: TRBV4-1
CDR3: TSNQERQRTGNEKLF

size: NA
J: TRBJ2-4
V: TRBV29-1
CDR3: SVTRSLNNQY

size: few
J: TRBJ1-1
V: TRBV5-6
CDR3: ASSLWASPSNTEAF

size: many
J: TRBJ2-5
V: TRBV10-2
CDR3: ASNTGGAGETQY

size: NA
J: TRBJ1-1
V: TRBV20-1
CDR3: SAKTGDGTEAI

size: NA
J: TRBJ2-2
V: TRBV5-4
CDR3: ASSTGQDTEKLF

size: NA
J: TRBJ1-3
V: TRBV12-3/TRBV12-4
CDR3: ASGLQGRGGDTIY

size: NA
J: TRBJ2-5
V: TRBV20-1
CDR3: SVLARGPGETQY

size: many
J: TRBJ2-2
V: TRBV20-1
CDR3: SALTGVKIGELF

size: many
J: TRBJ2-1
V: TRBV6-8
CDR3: ASRGDEQF

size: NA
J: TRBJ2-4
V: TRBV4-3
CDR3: ASSQNQRGQTSAKNIQY

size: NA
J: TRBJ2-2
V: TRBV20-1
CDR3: CARGMGQGITGELF

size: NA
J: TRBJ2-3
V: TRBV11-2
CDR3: TSSLRNGRTDTQY

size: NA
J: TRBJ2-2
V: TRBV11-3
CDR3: ASSPVTEVIGELF

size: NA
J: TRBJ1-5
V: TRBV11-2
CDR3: ASSGTGSDQPQH

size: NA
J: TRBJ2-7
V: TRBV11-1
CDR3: AGSLAGQGGPYEQY

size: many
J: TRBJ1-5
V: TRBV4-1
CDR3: ASSQEVTGRNQPQH

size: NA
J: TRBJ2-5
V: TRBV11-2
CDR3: ASILGTVQETQY

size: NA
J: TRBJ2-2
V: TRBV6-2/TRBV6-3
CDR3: ASSSQGADTGELF

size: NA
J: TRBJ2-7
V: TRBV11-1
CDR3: ACSLAGQGGPYEQY

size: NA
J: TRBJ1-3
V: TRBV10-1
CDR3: ACSGDNSENTIY

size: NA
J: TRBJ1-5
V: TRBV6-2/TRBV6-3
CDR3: ASRTESQPQH

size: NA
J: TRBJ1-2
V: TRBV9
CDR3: ASSAGQGDYGYT

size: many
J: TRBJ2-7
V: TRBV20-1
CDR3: SASPLRGGSYEQY

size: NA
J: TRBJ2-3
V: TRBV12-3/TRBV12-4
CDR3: ASTFFAEAQY

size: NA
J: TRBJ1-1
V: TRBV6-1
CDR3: ASSEGGGGRYTETF